The clone carrying this T cell receptor beta chain occurred a few times. A TCRbeta library incorporating unique molecular identifiers was prepared. TCRdb reanalysed the PCR reads using MiXCR and keeps one entry per CDR3 protein. The table records about 640,000 distinct CDR3 sequences, 16% of them present only once. This entry is derived from a study of T-cell reconstitution after alpha-beta-depleted transplantation in children. Deletions cut 0 bases from V and 4 bases from J, with 12 bases between. The CDR3 has 15 amino acids. Germline V lookup: CDR1 MNHEY, CDR2 SVGAGI. This chain joins TRBV6-5 and TRBJ1-2; D remains ambiguous. The sequencing used PBMCs from the stem cell graft donor, collected from the stem cell graft. This receptor was taken from a human donor who donated a stem cell graft to a child with acute myeloid leukemia. CDR3 region: CASSYSTQTLYGYTF. CDR3 in DNA: TGTGCCAGCAGTTACTCGACACAGACCCTCTATGGCTACACCTTC.